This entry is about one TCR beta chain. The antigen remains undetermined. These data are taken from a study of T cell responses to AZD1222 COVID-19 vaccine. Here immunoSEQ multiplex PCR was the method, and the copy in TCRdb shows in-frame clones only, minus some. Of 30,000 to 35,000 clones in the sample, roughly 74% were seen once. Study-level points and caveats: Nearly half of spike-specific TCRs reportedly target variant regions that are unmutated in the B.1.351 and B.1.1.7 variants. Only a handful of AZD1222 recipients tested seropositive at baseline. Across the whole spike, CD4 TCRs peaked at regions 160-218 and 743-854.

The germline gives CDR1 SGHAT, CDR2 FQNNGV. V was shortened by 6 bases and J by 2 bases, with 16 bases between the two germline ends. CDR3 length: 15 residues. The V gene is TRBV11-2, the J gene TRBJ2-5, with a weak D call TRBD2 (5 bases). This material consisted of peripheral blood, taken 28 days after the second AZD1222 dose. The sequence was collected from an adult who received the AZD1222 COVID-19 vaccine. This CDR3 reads CASRKIGRAQETQYF. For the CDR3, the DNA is TGTGCCAGCAGAAAAATAGGGCGGGCTCAAGAGACCCAGTACTTC.